This entry features one T cell receptor (beta chain) sequence. Its specific antigen is unknown. No much larger clonotype is one base removed from it; base qualities were not supplied. Another Seattle source contributed samples from volunteer blood donors who had recovered from COVID-19. Collaborating institutions collected whole blood in K2EDTA tubes following their own protocols. For TCRbeta analysis, collaborators shipped samples as frozen whole blood, isolated PBMCs, or DNA extracted from either of those sample types. TCRbeta CDR3 regions were amplified from genomic DNA using the immunoSEQ Assay, a bias-controlled multiplex PCR. Turning to the authors' computational methods: Nucleated cell counts per sample were estimated from amplification of reference gene primers within the assay. To quantify the absolute abundance of each unique TCRbeta CDR3 rearrangement, sequence reads were collapsed and filtered. For each sample, productive Simpson clonality was calculated by taking the square root of Simpson's diversity index across productive rearrangements. TCRdb provides this immuneACCESS table in a form limited to in-frame rearrangements. Some clones are lacking; in checked studies, under half of them reflect an unresolved V gene, and why the rest are absent is not known. The V and J calls and clone size come from that table; D and trimming were worked out from the DNA. Recorded for this sample are a few hundred thousand clones; around 86% of them occurred a single time. Around a tenth of the sample goes to the ten largest clones.

This specimen comes from a study of blood T cell repertoires in COVID-19 (dated by TCRdb to the early 2020s). For the study in its entirety: Samples covering the acute and convalescent phases of COVID-19 were provided by collaborators in the United States, Italy and Spain. The material from the prospective study consisted of cDNA or gDNA derived from T cells, B-cell-depleted T cells, or PBMCs. Deeply sampled blood TCRbeta repertoires from subjects exposed to, actively infected with, or recovered from COVID-19 were included in the dataset. A freely available public database, intended as a resource for researchers studying the immune response to SARS-CoV-2, is where the repertoires were released. Samples were obtained from the ongoing ImmuneRACE study (first 160 participants) and from 1,200 or so subjects provided by 6 global collaborators. Sample metadata almost always included a de-identified subject ID, COVID-19 status, age in years and sex. Where available, HLA class I and class II types were obtained from metadata supplied by the sample provider rather than from assay-based typing.

Study-wide findings and limitations: The amount of clinical and demographic metadata varied by source and participant and was provided uncurated.

Trimming takes 1 base from V and 5 bases from J, and the germline ends sit 21 bases apart. The CDR3 contains 17 residues, cysteine and phenylalanine counted. The sequence is cut down to CDR3 DNA, 51 bases in frame from base 1. The germline V gene sets CDR1 to SNHLY and CDR2 to FYNNEI. This TCR derives from a man aged 40-50 years who had recovered from COVID-19. The chain joins TRBV2 to TRBJ2-7; no D segment can be confidently identified. The sequenced sample was peripheral blood. The encoded CDR3 is CASSEEAVAAVPNEQYF. At the DNA level, the sequence is TGTGCCAGCAGTGAAGAGGCGGTGGCGGCAGTTCCTAACGAGCAGTACTTC.